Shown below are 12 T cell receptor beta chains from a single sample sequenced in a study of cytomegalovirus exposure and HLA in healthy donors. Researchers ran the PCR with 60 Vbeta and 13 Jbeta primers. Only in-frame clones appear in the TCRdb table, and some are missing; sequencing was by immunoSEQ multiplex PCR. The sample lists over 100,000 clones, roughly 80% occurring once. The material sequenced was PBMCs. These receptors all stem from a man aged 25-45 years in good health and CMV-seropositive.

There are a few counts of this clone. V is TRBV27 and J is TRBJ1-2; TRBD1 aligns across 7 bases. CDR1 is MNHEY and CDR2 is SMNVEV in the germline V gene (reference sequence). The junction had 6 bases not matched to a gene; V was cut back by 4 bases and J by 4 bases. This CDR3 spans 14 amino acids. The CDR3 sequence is CASSSWTGAYGYTF. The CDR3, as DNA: TGTGCCAGCAGTTCATGGACAGGAGCCTATGGCTACACCTTC.

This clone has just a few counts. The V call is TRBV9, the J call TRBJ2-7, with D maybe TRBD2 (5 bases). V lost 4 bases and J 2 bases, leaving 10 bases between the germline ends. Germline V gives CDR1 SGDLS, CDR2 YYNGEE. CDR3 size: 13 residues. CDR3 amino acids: CASSRGFTYEQYF. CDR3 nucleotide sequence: TGTGCCAGCAGCCGCGGGTTCACCTACGAGCAGTACTTC.

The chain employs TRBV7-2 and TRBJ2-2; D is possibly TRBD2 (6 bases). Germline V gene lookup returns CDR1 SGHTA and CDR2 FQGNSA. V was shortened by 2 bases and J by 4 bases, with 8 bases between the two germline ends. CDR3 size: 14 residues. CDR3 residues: CASSLLLATGELFF. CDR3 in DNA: TGTGCCAGCAGCTTACTACTAGCCACCGGGGAGCTGTTTTTT.

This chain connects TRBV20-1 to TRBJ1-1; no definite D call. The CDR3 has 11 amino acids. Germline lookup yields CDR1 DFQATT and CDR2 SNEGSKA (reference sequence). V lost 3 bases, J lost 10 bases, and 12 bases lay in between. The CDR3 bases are TGCAGTGCTAGTCGCGCTTCAGGAGCTTTCTTT. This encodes CSASRASGAFF.

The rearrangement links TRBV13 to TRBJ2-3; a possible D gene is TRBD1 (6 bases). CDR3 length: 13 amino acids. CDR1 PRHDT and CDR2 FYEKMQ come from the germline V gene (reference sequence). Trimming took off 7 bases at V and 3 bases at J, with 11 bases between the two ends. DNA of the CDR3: TGTGCCAGCACAGGACAGACAACAGATACGCAGTATTTT. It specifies CASTGQTTDTQYF.

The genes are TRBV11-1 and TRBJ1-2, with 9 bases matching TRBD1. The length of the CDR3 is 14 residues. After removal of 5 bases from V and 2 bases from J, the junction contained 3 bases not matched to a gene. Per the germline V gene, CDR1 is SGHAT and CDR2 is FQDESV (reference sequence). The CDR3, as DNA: TGTGCCAGCAGCCCGGGACAGGGAAACTATGGCTACACCTTC. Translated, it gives CASSPGQGNYGYTF.

The CDR3 here is CASSKSADRGFLYGYTF. As DNA, the CDR3 is TGTGCCAGTAGCAAATCCGCCGACAGGGGATTTCTCTATGGCTACACCTTC. The chain carries TRBV19 and TRBJ1-2; 8 bases match TRBD1. CDR1 is LNHDA, CDR2 SQIVND, per germline (reference sequence). There are 17 residues in the CDR3. V lost 6 bases, J lost 4 bases, and 16 bases stayed unmatched.

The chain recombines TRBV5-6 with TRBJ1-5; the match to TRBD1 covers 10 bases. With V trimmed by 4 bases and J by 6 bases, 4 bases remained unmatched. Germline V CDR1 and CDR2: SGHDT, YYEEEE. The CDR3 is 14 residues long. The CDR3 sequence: CASSMTGGLQPQHF. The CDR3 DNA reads TGTGCCAGCAGCATGACAGGGGGCCTTCAGCCCCAGCATTTT.

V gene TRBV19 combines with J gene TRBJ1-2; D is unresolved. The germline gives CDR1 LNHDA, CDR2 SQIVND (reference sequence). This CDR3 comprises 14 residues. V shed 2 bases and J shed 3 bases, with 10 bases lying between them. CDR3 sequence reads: CASSIRRSDYGYTF. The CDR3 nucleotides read TGTGCCAGTAGTATAAGGAGGTCAGACTATGGCTACACCTTC.

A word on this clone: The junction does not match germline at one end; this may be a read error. The CDR3 region has the DNA TGTTCCAGCAGCTTTGGGGGCGAAGCTTTCTTT. This sequence encodes CSSSFGGEAFF. The rearrangement links TRBV7-9 to TRBJ1-1, with D perhaps matching TRBD1 (6 bases). Per germline, CDR1 SEHNR and CDR2 FQNEAQ (reference sequence). The CDR3 runs 11 residues.

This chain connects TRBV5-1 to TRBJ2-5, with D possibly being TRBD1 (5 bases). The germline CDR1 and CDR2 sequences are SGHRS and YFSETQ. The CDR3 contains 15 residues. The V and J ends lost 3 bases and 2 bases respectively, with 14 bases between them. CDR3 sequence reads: CASSSLGHVQETQYF. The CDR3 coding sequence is TGCGCCAGCAGCTCTCTCGGACACGTACAAGAGACCCAGTACTTC.

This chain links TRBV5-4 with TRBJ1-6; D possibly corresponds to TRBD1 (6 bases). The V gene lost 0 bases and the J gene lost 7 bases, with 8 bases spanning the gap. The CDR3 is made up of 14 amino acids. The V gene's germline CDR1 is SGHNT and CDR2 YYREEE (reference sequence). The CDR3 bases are TGTGCCAGCAGCTTGGCACAGGGCAATTCACCCCTCCACTTT. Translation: CASSLAQGNSPLHF.